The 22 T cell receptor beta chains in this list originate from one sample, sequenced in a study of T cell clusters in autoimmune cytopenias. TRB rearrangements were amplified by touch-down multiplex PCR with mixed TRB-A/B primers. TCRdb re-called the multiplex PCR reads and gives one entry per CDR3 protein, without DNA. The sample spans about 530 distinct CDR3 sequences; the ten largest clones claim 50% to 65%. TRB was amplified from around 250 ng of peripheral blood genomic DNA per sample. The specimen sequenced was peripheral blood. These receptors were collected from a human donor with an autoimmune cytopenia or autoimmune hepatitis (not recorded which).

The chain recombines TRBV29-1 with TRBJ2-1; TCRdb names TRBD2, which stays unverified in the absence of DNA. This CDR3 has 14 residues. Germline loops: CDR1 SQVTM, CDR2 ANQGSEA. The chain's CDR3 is CSVDGLADYNEQFF.

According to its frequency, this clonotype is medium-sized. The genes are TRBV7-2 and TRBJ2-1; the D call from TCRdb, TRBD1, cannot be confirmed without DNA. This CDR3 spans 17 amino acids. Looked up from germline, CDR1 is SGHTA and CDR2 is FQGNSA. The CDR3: CASRQQGRLMGGGEQFF.

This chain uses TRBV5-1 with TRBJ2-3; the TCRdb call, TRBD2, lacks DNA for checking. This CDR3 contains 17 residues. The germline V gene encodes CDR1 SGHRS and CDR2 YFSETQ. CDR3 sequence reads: CASSLVSGGGVPDTQYF. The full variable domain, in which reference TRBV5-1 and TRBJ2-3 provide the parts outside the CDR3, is KAGVTQTPRYLIKTRGQQVTLSCSPISGHRSVSWYQQTPGQGLQFLFEYFSETQRNKGNFPGRFSGRQFSNSRSEMNVSTLELGDSALYLCASSLVSGGGVPDTQYFGPGTRLTVL.

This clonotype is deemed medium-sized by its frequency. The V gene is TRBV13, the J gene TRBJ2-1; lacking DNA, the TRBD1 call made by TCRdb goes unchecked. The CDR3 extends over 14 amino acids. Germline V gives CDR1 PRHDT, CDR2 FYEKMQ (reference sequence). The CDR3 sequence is CASSQDREYNEQFF.

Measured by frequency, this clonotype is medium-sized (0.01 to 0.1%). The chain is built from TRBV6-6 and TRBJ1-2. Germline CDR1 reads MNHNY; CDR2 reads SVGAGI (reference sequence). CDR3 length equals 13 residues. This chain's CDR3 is CASSYFGTEGYTF.

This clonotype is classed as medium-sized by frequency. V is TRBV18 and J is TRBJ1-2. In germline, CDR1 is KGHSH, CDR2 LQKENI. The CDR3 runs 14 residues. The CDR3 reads CASSPLGTDYGYTF.

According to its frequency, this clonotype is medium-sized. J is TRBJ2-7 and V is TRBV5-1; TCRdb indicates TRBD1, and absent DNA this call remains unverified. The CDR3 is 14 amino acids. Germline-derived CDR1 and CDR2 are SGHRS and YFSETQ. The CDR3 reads CASSFQGVTYEQYF.

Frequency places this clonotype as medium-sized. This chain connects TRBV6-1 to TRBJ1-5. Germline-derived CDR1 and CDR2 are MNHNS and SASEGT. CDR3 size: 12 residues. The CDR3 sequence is CASSEGNQPQHF.

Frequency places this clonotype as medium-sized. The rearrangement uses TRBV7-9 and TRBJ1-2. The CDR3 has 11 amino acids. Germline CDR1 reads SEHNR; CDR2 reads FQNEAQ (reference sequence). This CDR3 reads CASSLDGGYTF.

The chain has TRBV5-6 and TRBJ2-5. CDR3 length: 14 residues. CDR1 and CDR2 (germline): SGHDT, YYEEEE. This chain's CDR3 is CASSLSGDQETQYF.

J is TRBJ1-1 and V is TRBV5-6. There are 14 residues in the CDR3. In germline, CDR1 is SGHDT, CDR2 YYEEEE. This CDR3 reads CASSLDRPNTEAFF.

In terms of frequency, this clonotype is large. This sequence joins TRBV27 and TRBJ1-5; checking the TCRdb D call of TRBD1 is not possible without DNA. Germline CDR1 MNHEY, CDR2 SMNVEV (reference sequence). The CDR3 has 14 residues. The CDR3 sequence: CASSLGTGGTPQHF.

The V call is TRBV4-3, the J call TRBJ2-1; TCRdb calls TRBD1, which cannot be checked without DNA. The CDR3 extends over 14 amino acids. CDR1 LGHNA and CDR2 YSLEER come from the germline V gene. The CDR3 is CASSPRQGSNEQFF.

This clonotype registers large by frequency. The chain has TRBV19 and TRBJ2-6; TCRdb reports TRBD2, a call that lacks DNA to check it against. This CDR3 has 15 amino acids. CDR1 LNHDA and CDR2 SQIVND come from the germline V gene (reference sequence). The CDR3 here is CASKVLRPGANVLTF.

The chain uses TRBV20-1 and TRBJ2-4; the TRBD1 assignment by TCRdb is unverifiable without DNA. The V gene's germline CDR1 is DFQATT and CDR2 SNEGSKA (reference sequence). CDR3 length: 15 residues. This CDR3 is CSAPFPGSAKNIQYF.

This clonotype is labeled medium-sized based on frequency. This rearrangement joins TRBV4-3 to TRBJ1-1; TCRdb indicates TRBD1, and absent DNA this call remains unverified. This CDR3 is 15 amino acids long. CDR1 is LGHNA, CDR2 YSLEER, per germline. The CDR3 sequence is CASSQEGRGSTEAFF.

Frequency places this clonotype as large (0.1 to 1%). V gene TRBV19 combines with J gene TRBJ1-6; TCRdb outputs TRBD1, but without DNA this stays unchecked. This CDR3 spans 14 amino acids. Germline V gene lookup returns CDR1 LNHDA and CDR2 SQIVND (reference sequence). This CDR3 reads CASSITGDSSPLHF.

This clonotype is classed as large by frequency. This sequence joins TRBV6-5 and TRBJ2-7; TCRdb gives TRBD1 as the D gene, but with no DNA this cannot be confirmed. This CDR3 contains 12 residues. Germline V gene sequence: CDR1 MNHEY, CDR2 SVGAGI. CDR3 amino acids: CASGVSGYEQYF.

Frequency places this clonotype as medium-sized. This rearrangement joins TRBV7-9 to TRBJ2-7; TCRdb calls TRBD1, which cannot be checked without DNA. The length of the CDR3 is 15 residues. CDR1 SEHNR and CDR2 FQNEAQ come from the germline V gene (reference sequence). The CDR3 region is CASSLTTGRPYEQYF.

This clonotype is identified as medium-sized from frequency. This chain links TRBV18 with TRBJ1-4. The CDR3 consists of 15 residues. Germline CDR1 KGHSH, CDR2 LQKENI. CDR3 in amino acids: CASSPLTGFNEKLFF.

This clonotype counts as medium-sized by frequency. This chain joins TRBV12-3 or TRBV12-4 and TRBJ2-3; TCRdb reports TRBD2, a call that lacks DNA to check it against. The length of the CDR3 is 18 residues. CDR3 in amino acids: CASSRTSGLTSSTDTQYF.

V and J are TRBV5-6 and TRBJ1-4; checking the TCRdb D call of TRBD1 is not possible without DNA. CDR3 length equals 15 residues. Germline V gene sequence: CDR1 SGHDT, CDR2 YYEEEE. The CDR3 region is CASSPPTGGNEKLFF.